The 10 T cell receptor beta chains presented below share a single source sample, sequenced in a study of cytomegalovirus exposure and HLA in healthy donors. PCR primers comprised 60 Vbeta and 13 Jbeta primers. TCRdb's table, derived via immunoSEQ multiplex PCR, lists solely in-frame clones and lacks some. This repertoire shows around 150,000 clones, 80% found once; its top ten account for 9% to 10%. Sequencing input: PBMCs. The receptors originated from a man aged 18 to 30 in good health and CMV-seropositive.

The gene calls are TRBV28 and TRBJ2-3; TRBD2 agrees at 12 bases. This CDR3 is built from 19 residues. Unmatched junction bases numbered 14, after V lost 1 base and J lost 6 bases. Germline loops: CDR1 MDHEN, CDR2 SYDVKM. Here the CDR3 DNA reads TGTGCCAGCAGTTTATTCCGGGGGTGGCTAGCGGGAGGGGACGATACGCAGTATTTT. Its protein is CASSLFRGWLAGGDDTQYF.

The V gene is TRBV28, the J gene TRBJ1-1; perhaps TRBD1 as D (6 bases). The V end lost 5 bases, the J end lost 2 bases, and 15 bases lay between the germline ends. This CDR3 is built from 15 residues. Looked up from germline, CDR1 is MDHEN and CDR2 is SYDVKM. The CDR3 is CASSLQGGLNTEAFF. DNA of the CDR3: TGTGCCAGCAGTCTACAGGGTGGGCTTAACACTGAAGCTTTCTTT.

The rearrangement links TRBV7-2 to TRBJ2-7; 7 positions agree with TRBD2. There are 16 residues in the CDR3. CDR1 is SGHTA and CDR2 is FQGNSA in the germline V gene. The J segment lost 0 bases and the V segment lost 0 bases, leaving 5 bases of the junction unmatched. The CDR3 here is CASSLAAGLDSYEQYF. Here the CDR3 DNA reads TGTGCCAGCAGCTTAGCCGCCGGACTAGACTCCTACGAGCAGTACTTC.

This clone was observed a few times. The chain links TRBV25-1 to TRBJ1-5; D ambiguous. Germline V lookup: CDR1 MGHDK, CDR2 SYGVNS. CDR3 length: 15 residues. V lost 3 bases and J lost 3, with 12 bases in between. The CDR3 reads CASSDTGHLNQPQHF. DNA for the CDR3: TGTGCCAGCAGTGATACTGGGCACCTCAATCAGCCCCAGCATTTT.

The genes are TRBV6-6 and TRBJ2-1; TRBD1 is a possible D gene (6 bases). The germline gives CDR1 MNHNY, CDR2 SVGAGI (reference sequence). This CDR3 is 15 amino acids long. V lost 0 bases and J lost 10, with 16 bases in between. For the CDR3, the DNA is TGTGCCAGCAGTTACTCCCAGACAGGCCGAGGCGAGCAGTTCTTC. It codes for CASSYSQTGRGEQFF.

The rearrangement links TRBV6-6 to TRBJ2-1; 7 nucleotides line up with TRBD2. The CDR3 has 16 residues. Germline lookup yields CDR1 MNHNY and CDR2 SVGAGI (reference sequence). V gave up 2 bases and J gave up 2 bases; unmatched junction bases: 6. The CDR3 loop reads CASSYVSGGAYNEQFF. The CDR3 DNA is TGTGCCAGCAGTTACGTGAGTGGGGGGGCCTACAATGAGCAGTTCTTC.

This sequence joins TRBV4-3 and TRBJ2-7; 7 positions agree with TRBD1. The V and J ends lost 0 bases and 2 bases, in that order; junction bases with no gene match: 4. The CDR3 is 15 amino acids. Germline CDR1 and CDR2: LGHNA and YSLEER. The CDR3 loop reads CASSQDKGAPYEQYF. The CDR3 DNA is TGCGCCAGCAGCCAAGATAAGGGGGCCCCCTACGAGCAGTACTTC.

Worth noting for this clone: Since no conserved phenylalanine or tryptophan closes the CDR3, a read error is the likely cause. CDR3 residues: CASSLGHLSPLHL. The CDR3 region has the DNA TGTGCCAGCAGTTTGGGACACCTTTCACCCCTCCACCTT. The chain couples TRBV6-5 to TRBJ1-6, with D possibly being TRBD1 (6 bases). The CDR3 extends over 13 amino acids. CDR1 and CDR2 (germline): MNHEY, SVGAGI. Trimming took 4 bases from V and 9 from J, leaving 10 bases between them.

The genes are TRBV18 and TRBJ2-5; D might be TRBD1 (7 bases). This CDR3 is built from 14 residues. Germline lookup yields CDR1 KGHSH and CDR2 LQKENI. Trimming stripped 5 bases from V and 5 bases from J, with 15 bases between. In nucleotides, the CDR3 is TGTGCCAGCTCAATCCAGGGGGGCCGGGAGACCCAGTACTTC. It encodes CASSIQGGRETQYF.

In its sample, this clone was seen a few times. J is TRBJ1-3 and V is TRBV30; no clear D gene. CDR1 GTSNPN and CDR2 SVGIG come from the germline V gene (reference sequence). The length of the CDR3 is 16 residues. V was clipped by 2 bases and J by 4 bases, with 18 bases between them. The CDR3 spells CAWSSPRMPVGNTIYF. For the CDR3, the DNA is TGTGCCTGGAGTTCCCCTAGGATGCCAGTCGGAAACACCATATATTTT.